This paragraph reports one T cell receptor (beta chain). Its antigen specificity is not known. No much larger clonotype is one base removed from it; base qualities were not supplied. This entry belongs to a study of tumor-infiltrating lymphocytes in primary liver carcinoma (dated by TCRdb to about 2017). About the study as a whole: Surgical resection was performed in China between late 2015 and March 2016 on five or six patients with histopathologically diagnosed primary liver carcinoma. Each sample produced roughly 3.65 to 7.5 million productive TCRbeta reads, and read depth showed no significant difference between tissue types. A total of some 35 specimens from 5 patients underwent TCRbeta repertoire sequencing, comprising 25 tumor regions, 5 adjacent noncancerous liver tissues and 5 peripheral blood samples. Of the five patients (three men and two women, aged 30 to 69 years), four had hepatocellular carcinoma and one had combined HCC and intrahepatic cholangiocarcinoma. TCRbeta repertoire sequencing, expression microarrays and whole-exome sequencing were combined in the study across five regions of each liver tumor, with adjacent normal tissue and blood also included. Repertoires from technical replicates were highly reproducible, with mean shared-clone rates around 0.89 and correlation coefficients above 0.95. Tumors of the five patients were stage T1-T3 N0M0 with maximum diameters of about 4.2 to 11 cm.

Study-level results and caveats: With just 4 or 5 patients in the study, the authors point out that the findings should be validated in a larger study. The top 250 clones accounted for a significantly greater share of the repertoire in tumors than in blood (p = 0.039). Because the samples were bulk and unsorted, CD4+ and CD8+ T cell repertoires could not be compared. Pairs of tumor regions showed greater repertoire overlap (mean about 35%) than tumor-adjacent pairs (17%) or tumor-blood pairs (approximately 14%), which is consistent with antigen-driven expansion. Because sequencing covered only the TCR beta chain and unpaired alpha chains were not captured, true repertoire diversity is likely underestimated.

From the germline V gene, CDR1 is MGHRA and CDR2 is YSYEKL. The CDR3 starts with the cysteine, ends with the phenylalanine, and has 15 residues. CDR3 DNA only is kept here, 45 bases in frame from base 1. Trimming costs V 4 bases and J 3 bases, and their ends lie 16 bases apart. RNA from unsorted whole blood was extracted with TRIzol reagent, and germline DNA was obtained with the DNeasy Blood & Tissue kit. Chronic HBV infection was present in the patients, and the patients were treatment-naive at sampling. Before surgery, roughly 4.2 milliliters of peripheral blood were drawn into K2EDTA tubes. TCRbeta-specific cDNA was reverse-transcribed from approximately 500 ng total RNA using a constant-region primer and ProtoScript II reverse transcriptase. The TCRbeta libraries were prepared through three rounds of nested multiplex PCR following a slightly modified ARM-PCR procedure. Each of the first two PCR rounds ran for around 10 cycles using multiplex TRBV1-TRBV30 forward primers together with a Cbeta reverse primer. Sample barcodes and Illumina adapters were added in a final 25-cycle PCR with Deep VentR polymerase. Before sequencing, amplicons of 200-500 bp were gel-purified using a QIAquick gel extraction kit. The TCRbeta amplicons were sequenced with 250-bp paired-end reads on an Illumina HiSeq 2500. The original methods were these. To recover full CDR3 sequences, reads were quality-trimmed using Trimmomatic v0.33 and paired reads were then merged using FLASH v1.2.11. V, D and J germline segments were assigned to the rearranged TCRbeta sequences using MiGEC v1.2.1b. Clonotype statistics, along with Shannon-Wiener diversity indices, were calculated using VDJtools v1.0.0. Except for diversity analysis, only each sample's 250 most abundant clonotypes were used in subsequent analyses to reduce sampling bias. The public reads were reprocessed in TCRdb via fastp at Q25 and MiXCR, keeping in-frame beta chains. For every CDR3 protein sequence, its rows merge into one entry that carries the most common genes and DNA. These V and J calls originate from TCRdb's pipeline instead of the authors' own analysis. Within this sample are fewer than 250,000 distinct CDR3 sequences, with less than 75% of them counted one time only. The top ten constitute 6% to 8.5% of the sample.

This receptor was obtained from a woman in her fifties or sixties with primary liver carcinoma and hepatitis B virus infection. The sample consisted of peripheral blood. The chain is assembled from TRBV4-1 and TRBJ2-7, with a tentative D gene TRBD1 over 6 matching bases. The nucleotides read TGCGCCAGCAGCCGAGGACAGAGGCACTACTACGAGCAGTACTTC. This gives the protein CASSRGQRHYYEQYF.